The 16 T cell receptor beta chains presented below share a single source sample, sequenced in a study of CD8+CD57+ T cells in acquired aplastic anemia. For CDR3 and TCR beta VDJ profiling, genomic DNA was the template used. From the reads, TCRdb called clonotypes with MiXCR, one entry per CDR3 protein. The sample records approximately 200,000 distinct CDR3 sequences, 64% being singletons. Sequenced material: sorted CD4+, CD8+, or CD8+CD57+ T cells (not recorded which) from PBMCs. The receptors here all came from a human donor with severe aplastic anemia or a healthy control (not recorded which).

Written as DNA, the CDR3 is TGTGCCAGCATCGTGGACAGGGGGATCAAAGGAAACACCATATATTTT. It specifies CASIVDRGIKGNTIYF. The chain recombines TRBV7-9 with TRBJ1-3; TRBD1 matches 10 bases. CDR3 size: 16 residues. Germline trimming cut 7 bases from V and 4 bases from J; bases unmatched to any gene: 10. Germline values: CDR1 SEHNR, CDR2 FQNEAQ (reference sequence).

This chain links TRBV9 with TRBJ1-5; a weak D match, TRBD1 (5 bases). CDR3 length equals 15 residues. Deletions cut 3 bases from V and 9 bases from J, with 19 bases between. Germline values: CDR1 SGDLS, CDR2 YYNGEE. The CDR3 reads CASSGGTSSGGPQHF. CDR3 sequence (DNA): TGTGCCAGCAGCGGTGGGACTTCCAGCGGGGGGCCCCAGCATTTT.

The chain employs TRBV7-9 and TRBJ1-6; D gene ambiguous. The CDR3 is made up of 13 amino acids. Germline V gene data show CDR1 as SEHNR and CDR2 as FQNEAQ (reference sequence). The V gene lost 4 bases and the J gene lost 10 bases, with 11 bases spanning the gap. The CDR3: CASSSLSGSPLHF. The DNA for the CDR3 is TGTGCCAGCAGCTCATTGTCTGGGTCACCCCTCCACTTT.

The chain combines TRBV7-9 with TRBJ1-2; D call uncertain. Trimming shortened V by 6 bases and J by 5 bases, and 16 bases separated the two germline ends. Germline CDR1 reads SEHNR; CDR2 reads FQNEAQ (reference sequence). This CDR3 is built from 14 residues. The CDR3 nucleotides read TGTGCCAGCAGGAACTCAGAGAGGGCTTATGGCTACACCTTC. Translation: CASRNSERAYGYTF.

This CDR3 is CASTPRDRLTYEQYF. CDR3 bases: TGTGCCAGCACTCCCCGGGACAGACTAACCTACGAGCAGTACTTC. The rearrangement links TRBV2 to TRBJ2-7; 7 positions match TRBD1. The CDR3 has 15 residues. From germline, CDR1 is SNHLY and CDR2 FYNNEI. The J segment lost 2 bases and the V segment lost 7 bases, leaving 11 bases of the junction unmatched. The entire variable domain, with the rest obtained from reference TRBV2 and TRBJ2-7, is as follows: EPEVTQTPSHQVTQMGQEVILRCVPISNHLYFYWYRQILGQKVEFLVSFYNNEISEKSEIFDDQFSVERPDGSNFTLKIRSTKLEDSAMYFCASTPRDRLTYEQYFGPGTRLTVT.

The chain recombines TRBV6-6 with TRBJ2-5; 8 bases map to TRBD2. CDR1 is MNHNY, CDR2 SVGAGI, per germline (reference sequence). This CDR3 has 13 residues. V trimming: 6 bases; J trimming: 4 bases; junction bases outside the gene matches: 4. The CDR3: CASRGLASETQYF. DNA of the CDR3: TGTGCCAGCAGAGGACTAGCTTCAGAGACCCAGTACTTC.

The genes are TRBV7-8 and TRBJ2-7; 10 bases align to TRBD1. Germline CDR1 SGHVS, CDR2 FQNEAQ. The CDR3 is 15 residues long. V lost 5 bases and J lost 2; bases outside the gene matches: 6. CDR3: CASSLRDRGAYEQYF. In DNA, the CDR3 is TGTGCCAGCAGCCTTCGGGACAGGGGAGCCTACGAGCAGTACTTC.

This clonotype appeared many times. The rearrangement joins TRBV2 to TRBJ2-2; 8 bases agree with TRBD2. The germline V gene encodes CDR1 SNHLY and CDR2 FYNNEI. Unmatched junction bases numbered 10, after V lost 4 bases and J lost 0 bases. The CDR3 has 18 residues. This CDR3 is CASSGEVSGGPNTGELFF. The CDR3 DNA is TGTGCCAGCAGTGGGGAGGTGAGCGGGGGCCCGAACACCGGGGAGCTGTTTTTT.

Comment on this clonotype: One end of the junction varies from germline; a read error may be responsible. The chain's CDR3 is CASSYSIDSYGDTF. The CDR3 DNA reads TGTGCCAGCAGTTACTCGATTGATAGCTATGGCGACACCTTC. The V gene is TRBV6-1, the J gene TRBJ1-2; D call uncertain. Germline V gene data show CDR1 as MNHNS and CDR2 as SASEGT. This CDR3 has 14 residues.

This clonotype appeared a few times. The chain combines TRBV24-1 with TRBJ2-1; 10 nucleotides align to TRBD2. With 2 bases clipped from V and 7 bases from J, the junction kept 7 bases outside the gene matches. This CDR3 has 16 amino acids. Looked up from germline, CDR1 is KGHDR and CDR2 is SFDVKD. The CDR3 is CATSDSRTSGRNEQFF. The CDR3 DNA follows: TGTGCCACCAGTGATTCTCGGACTAGCGGAAGGAATGAGCAGTTCTTC.

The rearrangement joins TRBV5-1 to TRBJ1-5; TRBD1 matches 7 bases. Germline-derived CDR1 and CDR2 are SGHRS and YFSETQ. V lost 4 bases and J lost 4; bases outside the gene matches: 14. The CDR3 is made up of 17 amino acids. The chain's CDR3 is CASSQKQGRIVNQPQHF. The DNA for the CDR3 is TGCGCCAGCAGCCAAAAACAGGGGCGTATCGTAAATCAGCCCCAGCATTTT.

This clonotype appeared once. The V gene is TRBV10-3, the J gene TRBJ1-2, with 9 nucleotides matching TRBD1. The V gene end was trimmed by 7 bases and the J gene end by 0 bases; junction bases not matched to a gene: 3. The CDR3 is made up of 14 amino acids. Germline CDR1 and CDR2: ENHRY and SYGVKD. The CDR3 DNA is TGTGCCATCAATGGACAGGGGCCTAACTATGGCTACACCTTC. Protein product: CAINGQGPNYGYTF.

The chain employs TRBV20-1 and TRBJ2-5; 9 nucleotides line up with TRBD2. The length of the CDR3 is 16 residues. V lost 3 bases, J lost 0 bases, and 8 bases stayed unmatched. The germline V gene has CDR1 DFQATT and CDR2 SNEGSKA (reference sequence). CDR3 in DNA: TGCAGTGCTAGGGGGGGGACTAGCCAGTACCAAGAGACCCAGTACTTC. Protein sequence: CSARGGTSQYQETQYF.

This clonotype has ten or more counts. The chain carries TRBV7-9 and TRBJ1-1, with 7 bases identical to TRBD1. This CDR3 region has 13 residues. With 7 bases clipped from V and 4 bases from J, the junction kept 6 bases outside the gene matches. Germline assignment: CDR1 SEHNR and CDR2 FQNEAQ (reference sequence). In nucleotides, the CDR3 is TGTGCCAGCAACTACCGGACAGGCACTGAAGCTTTCTTT. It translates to CASNYRTGTEAFF.

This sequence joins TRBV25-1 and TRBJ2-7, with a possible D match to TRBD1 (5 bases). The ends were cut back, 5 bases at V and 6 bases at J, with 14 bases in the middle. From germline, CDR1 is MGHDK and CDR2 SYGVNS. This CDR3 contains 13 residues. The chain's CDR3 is CASSSQGTLEQYF. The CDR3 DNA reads TGTGCCAGCAGTTCGCAGGGCACCCTCGAGCAGTACTTC.

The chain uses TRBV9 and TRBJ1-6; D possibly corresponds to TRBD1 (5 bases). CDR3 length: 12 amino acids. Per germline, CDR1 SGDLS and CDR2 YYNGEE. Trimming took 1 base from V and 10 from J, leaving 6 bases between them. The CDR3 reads CASSVQGSPLHF. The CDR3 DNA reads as TGTGCCAGCAGCGTACAGGGATCACCCCTCCACTTT.